This T cell receptor (beta chain) was obtained from a study of cytomegalovirus exposure and HLA in healthy donors. Germline values: CDR1 LGHNT, CDR2 FRNRAP. V was clipped by 3 bases and J by 1 base, with 10 bases between them. The CDR3 loop spans 15 amino acids. Primers: 60 Vbeta forward and 13 Jbeta reverse. Measured with immunoSEQ multiplex PCR; TCRdb has only the in-frame clones, and not every one. The sample contains roughly 160,000 clones, approximately 85% of which appear only once. Study results and limitations: Cytomegalovirus status, reportedly, was diagnosed with high specificity and sensitivity by the classifier.

Comment on this clone: Its antigen is currently unknown.

The TCR comes from a man aged 18 to 29 in good health and CMV-seropositive. Sequenced material: PBMCs. The J gene is TRBJ1-3, the V gene TRBV12-5, with D hard to call. CDR3 coding DNA: TGTGCTAGTGGTTTTGCCTCGGGTTCTGGAAACACCATATATTTT. As protein: CASGFASGSGNTIYF.